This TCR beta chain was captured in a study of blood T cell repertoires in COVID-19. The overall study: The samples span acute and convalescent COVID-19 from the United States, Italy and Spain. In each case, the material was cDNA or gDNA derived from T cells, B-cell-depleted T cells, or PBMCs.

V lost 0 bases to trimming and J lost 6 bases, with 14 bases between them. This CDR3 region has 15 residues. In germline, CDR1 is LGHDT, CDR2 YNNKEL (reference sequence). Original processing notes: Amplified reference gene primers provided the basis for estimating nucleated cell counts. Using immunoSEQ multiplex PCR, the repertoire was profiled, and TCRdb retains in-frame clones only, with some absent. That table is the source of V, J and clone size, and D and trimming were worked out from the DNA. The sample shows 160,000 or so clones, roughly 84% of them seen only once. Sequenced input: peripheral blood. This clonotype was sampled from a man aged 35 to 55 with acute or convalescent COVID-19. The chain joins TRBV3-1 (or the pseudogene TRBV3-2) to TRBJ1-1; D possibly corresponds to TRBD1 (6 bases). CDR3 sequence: CASSQDSAGVAEAFF. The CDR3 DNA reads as TGTGCCAGCAGCCAAGATTCGGCAGGGGTCGCTGAAGCTTTCTTT.